The T cell receptor (beta chain) under discussion was sequenced for a study of T cells in Graves' hyperthyroidism and ophthalmopathy. Findings of the study overall: Most expanded thyroid clonotypes above 0.001 recurred in blood.

For this clonotype: Its antigen is unknown.

The definition of stable Graves' hyperthyroidism was no ophthalmopathy progression within 18 months. Exclusion followed for patients with uncontrolled infection, other autoimmune disease, pregnancy or lactation. Amplified TCR beta CDR3 regions derived from RNA transcripts. The primer set for the first-round RT-PCR of the TCR CDR3 was HTBI. TCRdb processed the multiplex PCR reads anew with MiXCR; each CDR3 protein has one entry. The table lists 500,000 to 550,000 distinct CDR3 sequences, less than 25% of them singletons. CDR1 is MNHNS and CDR2 is SASEGT in the germline V gene. The CDR3 contains 15 residues. The V end lost 1 base, the J end lost 5 bases, and 12 bases lay between the germline ends.

The sequenced sample consisted of blood. This sequence originates from a young man with Graves' hyperthyroidism. This chain uses TRBV6-1 with TRBJ1-5; no reliable D call. The CDR3 bases are TGTGCCAGCAGTGAAGGGCTCCGGGGATATCAGCCCCAGCATTTT. Translated: CASSEGLRGYQPQHF.